This T cell receptor beta chain stems from a study of CD8+ T cells in alopecia areata (dated 2018 in TCRdb). As for the study more broadly: Treated patients were enrolled in an open-label pilot trial of oral tofacitinib, 5 to 10 mg twice daily, for moderate-to-severe alopecia areata. Biopsies were taken from tofacitinib-treated patients at baseline and at 4 and 24 weeks of treatment, and a later scalp biopsy was taken in several of the tofacitinib-treated patients. RNA came from the PAXgene miRNA kit for fixed scalp, the miRNeasy kit for PBMCs, and the RNeasy kit for mouse skin. The study used high-throughput TCRbeta sequencing to examine T cell clonal expansion in alopecia areata, in both the C3H/HeJ mouse model and human patients. immunoSEQ multiplex PCR using 35 Vbeta forward primers and 13 Jbeta reverse primers was used to amplify TCRbeta CDR3 regions. In humans, TCRbeta sequencing was performed on scalp tissue and on sorted CD4+ and CD8+ peripheral blood T cells from healthy controls and from patients with patchy or totalis/universalis alopecia areata. Clonality in the scalp was compared among normal scalp (n=4), patchy alopecia areata scalp (n=8), and alopecia totalis/universalis scalp (n=8). Patients stayed on tofacitinib for 6 to 18 months and then had 6 months of follow-up off drug so that delayed response and recurrence could be assessed. What the research found in general, with its limitations: Shared TCR sequences between patients were less evident than in mice, which may be partly attributable to HLA diversity in the patient population. Unlike mouse skin, which is dominated by gammadelta T cells, normal human skin has resident alphabeta T cells that are also sequenced, and this complicates analysis of the scalp TCR repertoire. Compared with normal scalp, lesional scalp, particularly in alopecia totalis/universalis, had higher clonality and more expanded CD8+ clones, which suggests antigenic drive.

V has 0 bases trimmed and J has 2 bases trimmed; junction bases matching no gene number 3. The CDR3 holds 14 amino acids from the cysteine to the phenylalanine. The entry retains the CDR3 DNA only, 42 bases that are in frame from base 1. Taken from the germline V gene (reference sequence), the CDR1 and CDR2 loops are GTSNPN and SVGIG. From alopecia areata patients, peripheral blood was collected along with lesional scalp punch biopsies. PBMCs were separated by density centrifugation and stained for CD3, CD4 and CD8, after which CD4+ and CD8+ T cells were sorted on a FACSAria. Receptor libraries were prepared by the immunoSEQ multiplex PCR assay. RNA was extracted from all samples and reverse transcribed into cDNA, which served as template for TCR sequencing. First-strand cDNA was synthesized with SuperScript III using a 2:1 mix of oligo-dT and random hexamers. A synthetic immune receptor repertoire was used to measure amplification bias, and any remaining bias was corrected computationally. In the original analysis: Raw reads were preprocessed for error removal, and CDR3 was defined according to IMGT conventions as running from the conserved cysteine to phenylalanine. Clonality was computed by normalizing Shannon entropy by log2 of the number of productive unique TCRs and subtracting the result from 1. Whether scalp clones were CD4 or CD8 was inferred by matching scalp TCRbeta sequences against CD4 and CD8 repertoires sorted from blood. As stored in TCRdb, this immuneACCESS dataset retains in-frame rearrangements with V and J assigned. A fraction of the clones does not appear; measured against another copy, unresolved V genes explain less than half of the discrepancy, and the remainder lacks a known reason. V, J and clone size are those of that table, while D and trimming were read from the DNA. The sample table records 90,000 to 100,000 clones; 41% of these occur just once. The ten largest clones capture around 1.4% of the sample.

Remarks on this clone: Its antigen remains unidentified. No base qualities exist here, and no much larger clone lies one base off it.

The receptor chain draws on TRBV30 and TRBJ2-7, and 8 junction bases match TRBD1. The sequence was collected from a human donor with alopecia areata. Input material: CD4+ T cells sorted from blood. Read as DNA, the sequence is TGTGCCTGGAGTGTACGACAGGGGACCTACGAGCAGTACTTC. It translates as CAWSVRQGTYEQYF.